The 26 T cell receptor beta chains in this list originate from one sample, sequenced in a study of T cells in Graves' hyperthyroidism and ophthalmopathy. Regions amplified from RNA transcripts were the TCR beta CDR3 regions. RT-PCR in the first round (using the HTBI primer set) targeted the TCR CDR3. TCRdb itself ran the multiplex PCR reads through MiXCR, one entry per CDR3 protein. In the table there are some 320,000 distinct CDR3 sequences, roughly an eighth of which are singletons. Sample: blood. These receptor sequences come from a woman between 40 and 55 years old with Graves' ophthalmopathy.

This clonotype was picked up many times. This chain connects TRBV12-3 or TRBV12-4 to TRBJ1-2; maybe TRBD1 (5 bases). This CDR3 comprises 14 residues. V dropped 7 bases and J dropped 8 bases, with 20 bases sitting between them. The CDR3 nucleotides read TGTGCCAGCATCAACTCCCGGGACGGGGGAGGCTACACCTTC. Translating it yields CASINSRDGGGYTF.

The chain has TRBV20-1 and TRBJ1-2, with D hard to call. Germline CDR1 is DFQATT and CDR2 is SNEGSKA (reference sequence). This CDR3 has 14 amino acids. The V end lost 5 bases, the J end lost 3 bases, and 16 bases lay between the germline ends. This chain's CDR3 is CSAPEAYGDYGYTF. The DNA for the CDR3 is TGCAGTGCTCCCGAGGCCTACGGGGACTATGGCTACACCTTC.

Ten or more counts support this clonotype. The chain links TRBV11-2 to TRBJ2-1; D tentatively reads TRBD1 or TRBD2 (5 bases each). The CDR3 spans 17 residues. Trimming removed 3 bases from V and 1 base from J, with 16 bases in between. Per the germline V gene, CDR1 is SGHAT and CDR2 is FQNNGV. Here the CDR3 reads CASSFFVSRGSYNEQFF. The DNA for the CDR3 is TGTGCCAGCAGCTTTTTTGTTTCGAGGGGTTCCTACAATGAGCAGTTCTTC.

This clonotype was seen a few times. The DNA for the CDR3 is TGTGCCAGCAGGGTTAGGAGTCTCTATGGCTACACCTTC. Amino acids: CASRVRSLYGYTF. The rearrangement uses TRBV2 and TRBJ1-2; D unclear. The CDR3 consists of 13 residues. The ends were cut back, 6 bases at V and 4 bases at J, with 12 bases in the middle. Per the germline V gene, CDR1 is SNHLY and CDR2 is FYNNEI.

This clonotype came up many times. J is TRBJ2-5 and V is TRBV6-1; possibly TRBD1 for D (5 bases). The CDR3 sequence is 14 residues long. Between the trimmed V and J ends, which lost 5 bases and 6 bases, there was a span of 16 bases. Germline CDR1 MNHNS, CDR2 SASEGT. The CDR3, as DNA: TGTGCCAGCAGTCGCGGTCTTAAGGGGCAGACCCAGTACTTC. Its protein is CASSRGLKGQTQYF.

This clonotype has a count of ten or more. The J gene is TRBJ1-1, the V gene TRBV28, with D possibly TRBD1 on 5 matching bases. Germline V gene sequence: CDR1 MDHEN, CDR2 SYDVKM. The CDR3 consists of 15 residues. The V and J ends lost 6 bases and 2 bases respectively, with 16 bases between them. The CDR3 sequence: CASRNTGHLNTEAFF. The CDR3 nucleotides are TGTGCCAGCAGGAACACTGGACACTTAAACACTGAAGCTTTCTTT. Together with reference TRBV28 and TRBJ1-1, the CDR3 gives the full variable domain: DVKVTQSSRYLVKRTGEKVFLECVQDMDHENMFWYRQDPGLGLRLIYFSYDVKMKEKGDIPEGYSVSREKKERFSLILESASTNQTSMYLCASRNTGHLNTEAFFGQGTRLTVV.

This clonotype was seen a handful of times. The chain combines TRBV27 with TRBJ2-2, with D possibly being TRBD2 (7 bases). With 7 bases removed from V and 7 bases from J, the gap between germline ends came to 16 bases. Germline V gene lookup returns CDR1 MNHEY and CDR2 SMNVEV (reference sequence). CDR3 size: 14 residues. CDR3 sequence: CASTWGGPGGELFF. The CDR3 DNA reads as TGTGCCAGCACGTGGGGGGGGCCAGGCGGGGAGCTGTTTTTT.

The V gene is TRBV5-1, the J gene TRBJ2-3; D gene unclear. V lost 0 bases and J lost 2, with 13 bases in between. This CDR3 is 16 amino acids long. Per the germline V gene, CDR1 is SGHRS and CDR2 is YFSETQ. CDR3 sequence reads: CASSLGGGPYTDTQYF. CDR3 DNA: TGCGCCAGCAGCTTGGGGGGTGGGCCTTACACAGATACGCAGTATTTT.

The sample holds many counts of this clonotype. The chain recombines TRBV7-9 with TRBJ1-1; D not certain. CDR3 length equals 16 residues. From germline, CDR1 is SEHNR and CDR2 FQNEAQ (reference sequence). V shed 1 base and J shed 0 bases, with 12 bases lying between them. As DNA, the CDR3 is TGTGCCAGCAGCTTAGTGCTATCTCACGTGAACACTGAAGCTTTCTTT. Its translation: CASSLVLSHVNTEAFF.

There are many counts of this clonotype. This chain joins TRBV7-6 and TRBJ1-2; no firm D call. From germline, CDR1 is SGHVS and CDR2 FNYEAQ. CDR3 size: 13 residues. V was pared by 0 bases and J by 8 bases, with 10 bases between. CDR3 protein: CASSLARVGGYTF. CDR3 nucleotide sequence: TGTGCCAGCAGCTTAGCCCGTGTGGGGGGCTACACCTTC. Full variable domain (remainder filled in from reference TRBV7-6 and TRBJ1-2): GAGVSQSPRYKVTKRGQDVALRCDPISGHVSLYWYRQALGQGPEFLTYFNYEAQQDKSGLPNDRFSAERPEGSISTLTIQRTEQRDSAMYRCASSLARVGGYTFGSGTRLTVV.

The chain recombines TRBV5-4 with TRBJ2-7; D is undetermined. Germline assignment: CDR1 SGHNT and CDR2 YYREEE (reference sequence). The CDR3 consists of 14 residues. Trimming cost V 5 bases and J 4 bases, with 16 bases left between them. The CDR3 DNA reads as TGTGCCAGCAGTCGGGCCGTGCGACCTTACGAGCAGTACTTC. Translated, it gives CASSRAVRPYEQYF.

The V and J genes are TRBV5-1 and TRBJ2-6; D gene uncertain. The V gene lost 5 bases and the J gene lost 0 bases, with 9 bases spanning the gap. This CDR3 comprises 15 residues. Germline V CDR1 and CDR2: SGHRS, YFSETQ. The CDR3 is CASRKDASGANVLTF. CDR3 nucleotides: TGCGCCAGCAGAAAGGACGCCTCTGGGGCCAACGTCCTGACTTTC.

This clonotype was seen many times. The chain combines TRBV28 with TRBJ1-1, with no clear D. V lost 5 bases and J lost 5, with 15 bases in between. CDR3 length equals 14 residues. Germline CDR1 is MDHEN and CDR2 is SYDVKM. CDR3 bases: TGTGCCAGCAGTCTAGTGGCAGGCAAAACTGAAGCTTTCTTT. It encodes CASSLVAGKTEAFF.

In DNA form, the CDR3 reads TGTGCCAGCAGCGTTGGGCTATCGAACACCGGGGAGCTGTTTTTT. This gives the protein CASSVGLSNTGELFF. The V gene is TRBV9, the J gene TRBJ2-2, with D unresolved. The germline gives CDR1 SGDLS, CDR2 YYNGEE. The length of the CDR3 is 15 residues. With 2 bases removed from V and 0 bases from J, the gap between germline ends came to 8 bases.

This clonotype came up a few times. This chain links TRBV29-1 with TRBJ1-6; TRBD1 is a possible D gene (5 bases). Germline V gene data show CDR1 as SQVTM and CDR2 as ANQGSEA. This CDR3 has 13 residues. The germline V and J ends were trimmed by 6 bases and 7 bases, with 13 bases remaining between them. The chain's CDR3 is CSVGTAPNSPLHF. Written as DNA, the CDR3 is TGCAGCGTGGGGACGGCCCCAAATTCACCCCTCCACTTT.

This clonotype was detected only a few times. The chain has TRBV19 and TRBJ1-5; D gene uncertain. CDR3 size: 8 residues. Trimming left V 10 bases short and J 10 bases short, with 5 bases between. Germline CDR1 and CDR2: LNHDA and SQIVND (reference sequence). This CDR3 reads CATFPQHF. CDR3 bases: TGTGCCACCTTCCCCCAGCATTTT.

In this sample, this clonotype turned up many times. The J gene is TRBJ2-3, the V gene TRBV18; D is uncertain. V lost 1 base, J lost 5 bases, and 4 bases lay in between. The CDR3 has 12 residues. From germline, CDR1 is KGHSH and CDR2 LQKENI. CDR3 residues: CASSPQKDTQYF. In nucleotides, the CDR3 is TGTGCCAGCTCACCACAAAAAGATACGCAGTATTTT.

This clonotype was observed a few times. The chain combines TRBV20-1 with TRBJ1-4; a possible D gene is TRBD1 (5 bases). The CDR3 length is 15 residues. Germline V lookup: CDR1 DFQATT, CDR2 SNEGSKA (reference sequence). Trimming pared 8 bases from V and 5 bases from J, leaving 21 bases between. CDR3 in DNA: TGCAGTACGGAGAACAGGTTTGGTGAAAATGAAAAACTGTTTTTT. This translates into CSTENRFGENEKLFF.

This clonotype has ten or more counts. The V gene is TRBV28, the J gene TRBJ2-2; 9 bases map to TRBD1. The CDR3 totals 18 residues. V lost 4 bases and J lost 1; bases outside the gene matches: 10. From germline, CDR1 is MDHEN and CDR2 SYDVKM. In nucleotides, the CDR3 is TGTGCCAGCAGTTCGGGTTTACCGGGACAGGGGAACACCGGGGAGCTGTTTTTT. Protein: CASSSGLPGQGNTGELFF.

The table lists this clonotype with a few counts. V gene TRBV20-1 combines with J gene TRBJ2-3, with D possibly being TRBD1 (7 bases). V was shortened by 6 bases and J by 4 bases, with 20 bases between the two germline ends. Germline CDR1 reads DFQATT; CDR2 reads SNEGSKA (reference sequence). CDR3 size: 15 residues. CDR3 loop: CSAPGGSFAADTQYF. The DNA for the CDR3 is TGCAGTGCCCCAGGGGGGAGTTTTGCGGCAGATACGCAGTATTTT.

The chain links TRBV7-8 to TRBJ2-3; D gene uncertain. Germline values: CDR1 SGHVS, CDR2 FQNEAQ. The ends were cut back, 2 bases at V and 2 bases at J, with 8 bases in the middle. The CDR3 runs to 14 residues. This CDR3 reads CASSLLSTTDTQYF. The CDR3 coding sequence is TGTGCCAGCAGCTTATTGAGTACCACAGATACGCAGTATTTT.

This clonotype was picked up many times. The CDR3 coding sequence is TGCAGTGCTAGATTCCGGGGTGAGGTTTCGGATACGCAGTATTTT. Encoded protein: CSARFRGEVSDTQYF. The chain recombines TRBV20-1 with TRBJ2-3, with D possibly matching TRBD2 (5 bases). Deletions cut 2 bases from V and 6 bases from J, with 18 bases between. The V gene's germline CDR1 is DFQATT and CDR2 SNEGSKA (reference sequence). This CDR3 comprises 15 residues.

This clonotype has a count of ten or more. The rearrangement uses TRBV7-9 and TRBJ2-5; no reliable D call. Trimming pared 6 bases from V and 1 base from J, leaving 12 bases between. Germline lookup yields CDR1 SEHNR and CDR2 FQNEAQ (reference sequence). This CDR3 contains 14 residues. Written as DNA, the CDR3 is TGTGCCAGCAGATCTACAGATTTCCAAGAGACCCAGTACTTC. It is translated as CASRSTDFQETQYF. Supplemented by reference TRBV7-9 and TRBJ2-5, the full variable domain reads DTGVSQNPRHKITKRGQNVTFRCDPISEHNRLYWYRQTLGQGPEFLTYFQNEAQLEKSRLLSDRFSAERPKGSFSTLEIQRTEQGDSAMYLCASRSTDFQETQYFGPGTRLLVL.

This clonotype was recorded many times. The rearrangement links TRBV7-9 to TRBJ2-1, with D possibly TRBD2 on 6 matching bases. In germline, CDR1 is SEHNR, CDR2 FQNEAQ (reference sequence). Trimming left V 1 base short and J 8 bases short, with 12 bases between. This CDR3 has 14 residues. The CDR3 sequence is CASSLGLRDYEQFF. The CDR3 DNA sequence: TGTGCCAGCAGCTTAGGGTTGCGGGACTATGAGCAGTTCTTC.

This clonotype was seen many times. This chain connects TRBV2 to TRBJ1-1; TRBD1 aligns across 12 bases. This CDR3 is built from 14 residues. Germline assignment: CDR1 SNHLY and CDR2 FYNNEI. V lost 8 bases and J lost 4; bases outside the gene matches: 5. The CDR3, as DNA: TGTGCCAGCGGGGACAGGGGGCTGGGCACTGAAGCTTTCTTT. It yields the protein CASGDRGLGTEAFF.

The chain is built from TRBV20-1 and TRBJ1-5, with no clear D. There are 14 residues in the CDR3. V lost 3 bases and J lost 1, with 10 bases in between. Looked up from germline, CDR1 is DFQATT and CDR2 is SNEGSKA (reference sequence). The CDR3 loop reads CSASQALSNQPQHF. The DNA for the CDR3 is TGCAGTGCTAGTCAGGCATTAAGCAATCAGCCCCAGCATTTT.